This T cell receptor beta chain is from a study of blood T cell repertoires in COVID-19. Looking at the study overall: The samples span acute and convalescent COVID-19 from the United States, Italy and Spain. From T cells, B-cell-depleted T cells, or PBMCs came the material, which was cDNA or gDNA.

Original analysis: The assay estimated nucleated cells by amplifying reference gene primers. The table came from immunoSEQ multiplex PCR; TCRdb's copy has only in-frame clones and leaves some out. V, J and clone size reflect that table, while D and trimming were determined from the DNA. Found here are around 65,000 clones, roughly 79% of them singletons; the top ten hold 15% to 20%. Trimming removed 4 bases at V and 2 bases at J, with 21 bases between. The CDR3 has 17 amino acids. Germline CDR1 SGHNT, CDR2 YENEEA. Sequenced material: peripheral blood. The chain employs TRBV11-3 and TRBJ2-7, with D perhaps matching TRBD2 (6 bases). This clonotype was obtained from a man aged 55-75 years with acute or convalescent COVID-19. The CDR3 nucleotides read TGTGCCAGCAGCTCCACTGGAGGTAGCGGCTCCACCTACGAGCAGTACTTC. This encodes CASSSTGGSGSTYEQYF. Looking up the rest from reference TRBV11-3 and TRBJ2-7 gives the full variable domain: EAGVVQSPRYKIIEKKQPVAFWCNPISGHNTLYWYLQNLGQGPELLIRYENEEAVDDSQLPKDRFSAERLKGVDSTLKIQPAELGDSAVYLCASSSTGGSGSTYEQYFGPGTRLTVT.